These 20 T cell receptor beta chains came from one sample sequenced in a study of OX40 agonist ivuxolimab in advanced cancers. Profiled with immunoSEQ multiplex PCR; TCRdb holds only in-frame clones, not every one. Of about 83,000 clones in the sample, approximately 84% were seen once. Sequencing used CD4+ or CD8+ T cells sorted from blood, obtained in a trial of the OX40 agonist ivuxolimab. The receptors were sampled from an adult with an advanced solid tumor such as melanoma, head and neck, liver or kidney cancer.

The V and J genes are TRBV5-4 and TRBJ1-1, with 10 positions matching TRBD1. The ends lost 4 bases at V and 1 base at J; junction bases unmatched: 1. CDR3 length equals 14 residues. Germline values: CDR1 SGHNT, CDR2 YYREEE (reference sequence). Here the CDR3 DNA reads TGTGCCAGCAGCCGGGACAGGGGGAACACTGAAGCTTTCTTT. Protein: CASSRDRGNTEAFF.

This clone appeared a single time. The rearrangement uses TRBV7-3 and TRBJ2-1, with 12 bases identical to TRBD2. V was pared by 5 bases and J by 4 bases, with 6 bases of the junction left unmatched. Germline lookup yields CDR1 SGHTA and CDR2 FQGTGA. The CDR3 is made up of 16 amino acids. The CDR3 nucleotides read TGTGCCAGCAGCCTTGGGACTAGCGGGTTATACAATGAGCAGTTCTTC. Its translation is CASSLGTSGLYNEQFF.

This chain's CDR3 is CASIRTGAGNQPQHF. The CDR3 nucleotides read TGTGCCAGCATTCGCACAGGGGCGGGCAATCAGCCCCAGCATTTT. This chain links TRBV6-1 with TRBJ1-5, with 7 bases fitting TRBD1. The germline gives CDR1 MNHNS, CDR2 SASEGT. CDR3 length: 15 amino acids. V dropped 7 bases and J dropped 2; count of bases not matched to a gene: 8.

The chain joins TRBV2 to TRBJ1-1, with D unresolved. The CDR3 is 14 amino acids. The germline V and J ends were trimmed by 6 bases and 1 base, with 12 bases remaining between them. Germline V gene lookup returns CDR1 SNHLY and CDR2 FYNNEI. The DNA of the CDR3 is TGTGCCAGCAGACGAACAGTGTCGAACACTGAAGCTTTCTTT. This encodes CASRRTVSNTEAFF.

This clone was counted a single time. The V call is TRBV30, the J call TRBJ2-7, with D perhaps TRBD2 (5 bases). From germline, CDR1 is GTSNPN and CDR2 SVGIG (reference sequence). This CDR3 is 15 amino acids long. Trimming stripped 0 bases from V and 3 bases from J, with 15 bases between. The CDR3 nucleotides read TGTGCCTGGAGTGTCGGAGCGGACGGTATCTACGAGCAGTACTTC. Protein sequence: CAWSVGADGIYEQYF.

The chain combines TRBV30 with TRBJ2-1; D is possibly TRBD2 (5 bases). CDR1 is GTSNPN, CDR2 SVGIG, per germline (reference sequence). V was shortened by 5 bases and J by 9 bases, with 23 bases between the two germline ends. The CDR3 runs to 15 residues. CDR3 bases: TGTGCCTGGTTAAACCGTCTCCGGGGTATCGGTGAGCAGTTCTTC. Its translation: CAWLNRLRGIGEQFF.

This clone turned up a few times. The gene calls are TRBV5-8 and TRBJ2-7, with a weak D call TRBD2 (5 bases). Germline V gene lookup returns CDR1 SGHTS and CDR2 YDEGEE. This CDR3 is built from 12 residues. Trimming pared 6 bases from V and 3 bases from J, leaving 10 bases between. CDR3 DNA: TGTGCCAGCATCCCCAGCGGCTACGAGCAGTACTTC. The encoded protein is CASIPSGYEQYF. Filled out from reference TRBV5-8 and TRBJ2-7, the complete variable domain reads EAGVTQSPTHLIKTRGQQATLRCSPISGHTSVYWYQQALGLGLQFLLWYDEGEERNRGNFPPRFSGRQFPNYSSELNVNALELEDSALYLCASIPSGYEQYFGPGTRLTVT.

In its sample, this clone was seen a few times. The chain employs TRBV19 and TRBJ1-1; a weak D match, TRBD1 (5 bases). The V end was cut by 4 bases, the J end by 3 bases, with 9 bases between. Germline CDR1 and CDR2: LNHDA and SQIVND (reference sequence). This CDR3 has 13 amino acids. The CDR3 DNA is TGTGCCAGTAGTACCTCCAGGGACACTGAAGCTTTCTTT. This translates into CASSTSRDTEAFF.

The J gene is TRBJ1-5, the V gene TRBV19; TRBD1 agrees at 7 bases. The ends lost 4 bases at V and 8 bases at J; junction bases unmatched: 11. The CDR3 spans 15 residues. The germline gives CDR1 LNHDA, CDR2 SQIVND (reference sequence). As DNA, the CDR3 is TGTGCCAGTAGTACCACGGGACAGTCTTTTGAGCCCCAGCATTTT. The encoded protein is CASSTTGQSFEPQHF.

This clone has only one observation. V is TRBV6-6 and J is TRBJ1-5; 9 bases map to TRBD1. The trim removed 5 bases at V and 3 bases at J, leaving 5 bases unmatched. The CDR3 is made up of 15 amino acids. Germline-derived CDR1 and CDR2 are MNHNY and SVGAGI (reference sequence). In DNA, the CDR3 is TGTGCCAGCAGTAGTACAGGGGGCTTCAATCAGCCCCAGCATTTT. It translates to CASSSTGGFNQPQHF.

The chain recombines TRBV6-1 with TRBJ1-1; D is unresolved. Trimming cost V 5 bases and J 5 bases, with 9 bases left between them. Germline CDR1 is MNHNS and CDR2 is SASEGT. CDR3 length equals 12 residues. In nucleotides, the CDR3 is TGTGCCAGCAGTTTACTCGGGACTGAAGCTTTCTTT. Its translation is CASSLLGTEAFF.

The rearrangement uses TRBV5-1 and TRBJ1-5, with D perhaps TRBD1 (6 bases). The ends were cut back, 3 bases at V and 8 bases at J, with 18 bases in the middle. This CDR3 region has 15 residues. Germline-derived CDR1 and CDR2 are SGHRS and YFSETQ. DNA of the CDR3: TGCGCCAGCAGCTCCGGGGTGGAGCAGGGGAAGCCCCAGCATTTT. Translation gives CASSSGVEQGKPQHF.

The CDR3 DNA reads as TGTGCCAGTAGTATACGGGACCTCAGGGAGCAGTACTTC. It yields the protein CASSIRDLREQYF. V and J are TRBV19 and TRBJ2-7; perhaps D is TRBD1 or TRBD2 (5 bases each). The CDR3 loop spans 13 amino acids. The V end lost 2 bases, the J end lost 7 bases, and 12 bases lay between the germline ends. Germline loops: CDR1 LNHDA, CDR2 SQIVND (reference sequence).

This rearrangement joins TRBV5-8 to TRBJ1-6; no clear D gene. CDR3 length: 16 residues. The V gene lost 0 bases and the J gene lost 7 bases, with 14 bases spanning the gap. Germline V gene lookup returns CDR1 SGHTS and CDR2 YDEGEE. The CDR3 reads CASSLGVGRPNSPLHF. In DNA form, the CDR3 reads TGTGCCAGCAGCTTGGGGGTTGGTCGGCCCAATTCACCCCTCCACTTT.

This chain links TRBV18 with TRBJ2-7; 9 bases line up with TRBD2. Germline V gives CDR1 KGHSH, CDR2 LQKENI. The CDR3 totals 14 residues. V lost 4 bases and J lost 4; bases outside the gene matches: 5. The CDR3 loop is CASSRSGRGYEQYF. CDR3 coding DNA: TGTGCCAGCTCACGTAGCGGGAGAGGGTACGAGCAGTACTTC.

V usage is TRBV5-1 and J usage is TRBJ2-5, with D perhaps matching TRBD2 (6 bases). There are 14 residues in the CDR3. The V gene's germline CDR1 is SGHRS and CDR2 YFSETQ. V dropped 0 bases and J dropped 1 base, with 7 bases sitting between them. The CDR3 loop is CASSLGGLQETQYF. In DNA, the CDR3 is TGCGCCAGCAGCTTGGGGGGACTCCAAGAGACCCAGTACTTC.

This clone was seen more than once but under ten times. V is TRBV30 and J is TRBJ2-2; D might be TRBD1 or TRBD2, each matching 5 bases. The V gene lost 3 bases and the J gene lost 2 bases, with 13 bases spanning the gap. The CDR3 is made up of 15 amino acids. The germline V gene has CDR1 GTSNPN and CDR2 SVGIG (reference sequence). The chain's CDR3 is CAWSSGQANTGELFF. The CDR3 DNA follows: TGTGCCTGGAGCTCGGGGCAGGCCAACACCGGGGAGCTGTTTTTT.

This clone is classed as medium-sized (0.01 to 0.1%). This chain links TRBV11-2 with TRBJ2-7, with TRBD2 matching over 13 bases. Unmatched junction bases numbered 19, after V lost 5 bases and J lost 6 bases. Germline loops: CDR1 SGHAT, CDR2 FQNNGV. The length of the CDR3 is 19 residues. CDR3 residues: CASSPNNRGLAGESGEQYF. In nucleotides, the CDR3 is TGTGCCAGCAGCCCAAACAATAGAGGACTAGCGGGAGAATCGGGCGAGCAGTACTTC. The complete variable domain, with remaining parts taken from reference TRBV11-2 and TRBJ2-7, reads EAGVAQSPRYKIIEKRQSVAFWCNPISGHATLYWYQQILGQGPKLLIQFQNNGVVDDSQLPKDRFSAERLKGVDSTLKIQPAKLEDSAVYLCASSPNNRGLAGESGEQYFGPGTRLTVT.

The chain links TRBV4-2 to TRBJ2-5; a possible D gene is TRBD1 (6 bases). Germline CDR1 is LGHNA and CDR2 is YNFKEQ. Trimming shortened V by 1 base and J by 1 base, and 13 bases separated the two germline ends. The CDR3 is 16 amino acids. CDR3 coding DNA: TGTGCCAGCAGCCAAGGGCTAAGGGGGATCCAAGAGACCCAGTACTTC. Its translation is CASSQGLRGIQETQYF.

CDR3 sequence: CASSFGESTEAFF. CDR3 nucleotide sequence: TGTGCCAGCAGCTTTGGGGAATCCACTGAAGCTTTCTTT. The chain has TRBV7-9 and TRBJ1-1; no firm D call. Germline V CDR1 and CDR2: SEHNR, FQNEAQ (reference sequence). The CDR3 sequence is 13 residues long. The V end was cut by 3 bases, the J end by 4 bases, with 9 bases between.